The 24 T cell receptor beta chains listed next were all sequenced from one sample in a study of neurological immune-mediated disorders. TCRdb recomputed calls from the 5' RACE reads with MiXCR, one row per CDR3 protein. The table shows more than 35,000 distinct CDR3 sequences, with about 6.3% occurring only once. The sample comprised CD4+ T cells from blood. The receptors were gathered from a woman aged 40 to 50 in good health.

This clonotype has at least ten counts. The chain links TRBV7-3 to TRBJ2-1; TRBD2 aligns across 7 bases. The length of the CDR3 is 14 residues. Germline CDR1 and CDR2: SGHTA and FQGTGA. Trimming cost V 4 bases and J 16 bases; bases outside gene matches: 16. The CDR3 here is CASSSQPGGSPGFF. The CDR3, as DNA: TGTGCCAGCAGCTCCCAGCCGGGCGGGAGCCCGGGTTTCTTC.

This clonotype was counted at least ten times. The chain links TRBV7-2 to TRBJ1-5; tentatively, D is TRBD1 (5 bases). Trimming removed 1 base from V and 3 bases from J, with 10 bases in between. Germline CDR1 reads SGHTA; CDR2 reads FQGNSA. This CDR3 comprises 15 residues. In DNA, the CDR3 is TGTGCCAGCAGCTTAGGGGGGGGATACAATCAGCCCCAGCATTTT. Translated, it gives CASSLGGGYNQPQHF.

This clonotype has ten or more counts. The genes are TRBV20-1 and TRBJ2-1, with 11 bases lining up with TRBD2. V gave up 7 bases and J gave up 0 bases; unmatched junction bases: 2. The V gene's germline CDR1 is DFQATT and CDR2 SNEGSKA (reference sequence). The CDR3 runs 14 residues. CDR3 DNA sequence: TGCAGTGGGGGACTAGCGGTCTCCTACAATGAGCAGTTCTTC. Translated: CSGGLAVSYNEQFF.

This clonotype came up many times. The genes are TRBV5-1 and TRBJ1-3; 7 nucleotides line up with TRBD1. CDR3 length equals 15 residues. The V gene end was trimmed by 4 bases and the J gene end by 2 bases; junction bases not matched to a gene: 6. Germline CDR1 reads SGHRS; CDR2 reads YFSETQ. The CDR3 reads CASSEQGLPGNTIYF. CDR3 nucleotide sequence: TGCGCCAGCAGCGAACAGGGGCTCCCTGGAAACACCATATATTTT.

At least ten counts were recorded for this clonotype. The genes are TRBV6-2 or TRBV6-3 and TRBJ1-5; a possible D gene is TRBD1 (5 bases). The CDR3 has 13 residues. Germline-derived CDR1 and CDR2 are MNHEY and SVGEGT. The ends were cut back, 4 bases at V and 7 bases at J, with 11 bases in the middle. CDR3 loop: CASSSDRRQPQHF. The CDR3 bases are TGTGCCAGCAGTTCCGACAGAAGGCAGCCCCAGCATTTT.

This clonotype was counted at least ten times. The chain uses TRBV7-2 and TRBJ2-1; 10 nucleotides line up with TRBD2. Trimming took 2 bases from V and 0 from J; bases not matched to a gene: 7. Germline CDR1 and CDR2: SGHTA and FQGNSA. The CDR3 has 18 amino acids. In nucleotides, the CDR3 is TGTGCCAGCAGCTTACGACTAGCGGGCATGAGCTCCTACAATGAGCAGTTCTTC. Its protein is CASSLRLAGMSSYNEQFF.

This clonotype has a count of ten or more. The chain is built from TRBV29-1 and TRBJ2-2; TRBD2 agrees at 8 bases. V lost 5 bases, J lost 4 bases, and 15 bases stayed unmatched. This CDR3 comprises 17 residues. The germline gives CDR1 SQVTM, CDR2 ANQGSEA. The CDR3 loop is CSVSRASGPLSTGELFF. For the CDR3, the DNA is TGCAGCGTTTCTCGGGCTAGCGGGCCTCTGTCCACCGGGGAGCTGTTTTTT.

This clonotype was detected ten times or more. J is TRBJ1-4 and V is TRBV4-2; the D gene is possibly TRBD1 (5 bases). The germline V and J ends were trimmed by 1 base and 14 bases, with 20 bases remaining between them. There are 15 residues in the CDR3. The germline CDR1 and CDR2 sequences are LGHNA and YNFKEQ. This chain's CDR3 is CASSQGDSGTTDLFF. Here the CDR3 DNA reads TGTGCCAGCAGCCAAGGGGACTCCGGGACCACGGACCTGTTTTTT.

The table lists this clonotype with many counts. The chain links TRBV29-1 to TRBJ2-7; 7 bases map to TRBD2. The germline gives CDR1 SQVTM, CDR2 ANQGSEA. This CDR3 contains 14 residues. J gave up 2 bases and V 6 bases, and 10 bases lay outside the gene matches. Written as DNA, the CDR3 is TGCAGCGTCGGTAGGGTAGCGGGTCCCTACGAGCAGTACTTC. As protein: CSVGRVAGPYEQYF.

This clonotype was picked up many times. The chain employs TRBV20-1 and TRBJ1-5, with 10 bases matching TRBD1. Losses at the gene ends were 0 bases for V and 3 bases for J; bases not matched to a gene: 5. CDR3 length equals 16 residues. From germline, CDR1 is DFQATT and CDR2 SNEGSKA (reference sequence). The CDR3 is CSARDVTGGYNQPQHF. CDR3 nucleotide sequence: TGCAGTGCTAGAGATGTGACAGGGGGCTACAATCAGCCCCAGCATTTT.

In its sample, this clonotype was seen many times. The chain has TRBV5-1 and TRBJ1-6; D is uncertain. Trimming took 2 bases from V and 6 from J, leaving 12 bases between them. Germline CDR1 and CDR2: SGHRS and YFSETQ. This CDR3 region has 15 residues. The CDR3 region is CASSFIRRGNSPLHF. The DNA of the CDR3 is TGCGCCAGCAGCTTCATCCGGCGGGGTAATTCACCCCTCCACTTT.

This clonotype was seen at least ten times. The J gene is TRBJ2-7, the V gene TRBV7-8; D perhaps matches TRBD2 (6 bases). The CDR3 is made up of 15 amino acids. Germline V CDR1 and CDR2: SGHVS, FQNEAQ. V was trimmed by 5 bases and J by 0 bases, leaving 14 bases between them. CDR3 protein: CASSPGGKGSYEQYF. The CDR3 nucleotides are TGTGCCAGCAGCCCCGGGGGTAAGGGCTCCTACGAGCAGTACTTC.

At least ten counts were recorded for this clonotype. A read error may explain this, as a much larger clone is one base away. The chain has TRBV27 and TRBJ2-3; D possibly corresponds to TRBD2 (6 bases). This CDR3 contains 14 residues. CDR1 is MNHEY and CDR2 is SMNVEV in the germline V gene (reference sequence). The CDR3 sequence is CTSRILSGANTQYF. In DNA form, the CDR3 reads TGTACCAGCAGAATCCTCTCGGGAGCAAATACGCAGTATTTT.

This clonotype has ten or more counts. The genes are TRBV5-1 and TRBJ2-6; D assignment may be TRBD1 or TRBD2 (5 bases each). In germline, CDR1 is SGHRS, CDR2 YFSETQ. The CDR3 totals 18 residues. Deletions cut 4 bases from V and 3 bases from J, with 20 bases between. The DNA for the CDR3 is TGCGCCAGCAGCCGAGGGACGGCTGCCGAAATTGGGGCCAACGTCCTGACTTTC. Its protein is CASSRGTAAEIGANVLTF.

This clonotype was seen at least ten times. The chain recombines TRBV7-2 with TRBJ2-3; D may match TRBD1 or TRBD2 (5 bases each). The germline V gene has CDR1 SGHTA and CDR2 FQGNSA. The CDR3 has 11 amino acids. Trimming shortened V by 5 bases and J by 6 bases, and 6 bases separated the two germline ends. Written as DNA, the CDR3 is TGTGCCAGCAGCGGGGACGATACGCAGTATTTT. This translates into CASSGDDTQYF.

This clonotype was counted ten times or more. The gene calls are TRBV20-1 and TRBJ2-1, with 11 positions matching TRBD2. Germline CDR1 is DFQATT and CDR2 is SNEGSKA (reference sequence). V shed 3 bases and J 4 bases; nucleotides not matched to a gene: 8. The CDR3 loop spans 16 amino acids. CDR3 bases: TGCAGTGCTAGGTGGACTAGCGGGCCACCTTACAATGAGCAGTTCTTC. This gives the protein CSARWTSGPPYNEQFF.

This clonotype qualifies as medium-sized. The gene calls are TRBV5-1 and TRBJ2-5; 9 bases agree with TRBD1. Germline CDR1 is SGHRS and CDR2 is YFSETQ. V lost 7 bases, J lost 3 bases, and 13 bases stayed unmatched. CDR3 length: 16 amino acids. CDR3 nucleotides: TGCGCCAGCGGTTTCTCTACCGGGACAGGGAAAGAGACCCAGTACTTC. Translated, it gives CASGFSTGTGKETQYF.

This clonotype was counted at least ten times. The J gene is TRBJ1-6, the V gene TRBV28; maybe TRBD1 (6 bases). This CDR3 region has 15 residues. Germline V CDR1 and CDR2: MDHEN, SYDVKM. Trimming pared 5 bases from V and 6 bases from J, leaving 14 bases between. The CDR3 region has the DNA TGTGCCAGCAGTAACGGACAGATTCTTAATTCACCCCTCCACTTT. This codes for CASSNGQILNSPLHF.

This clonotype was counted ten times or more. The V call is TRBV5-6, the J call TRBJ2-7; no reliable D call. There are 14 residues in the CDR3. Germline V gene sequence: CDR1 SGHDT, CDR2 YYEEEE. Trimming removed 3 bases at V and 3 bases at J, with 13 bases between. The CDR3 loop is CASSSLLMNYEQYF. The CDR3 nucleotides read TGTGCCAGCAGCTCCTTACTCATGAACTACGAGCAGTACTTC.

This clonotype was detected ten times or more. The genes are TRBV5-1 and TRBJ1-4; D is uncertain. This CDR3 spans 13 amino acids. CDR1 and CDR2 from the germline V gene are SGHRS and YFSETQ. V was trimmed by 3 bases and J by 8 bases, leaving 11 bases between them. DNA of the CDR3: TGCGCCAGCAGCTCGAGGGTTGAAGAAAAACTGTTTTTT. It codes for CASSSRVEEKLFF.

This clonotype has only a few counts. The V and J genes are TRBV18 and TRBJ1-6, with D unclear. The CDR3 is made up of 15 amino acids. Per the germline V gene, CDR1 is KGHSH and CDR2 is LQKENI. V was shortened by 2 bases and J by 10 bases, with 15 bases between the two germline ends. CDR3 loop: CASSPDTASWSPLHF. DNA for the CDR3: TGTGCCAGCTCACCAGACACAGCCAGTTGGTCACCCCTCCACTTT.

This clonotype was picked up many times. The V call is TRBV29-1, the J call TRBJ2-2, with 10 positions matching TRBD2. Germline values: CDR1 SQVTM, CDR2 ANQGSEA. With V trimmed by 6 bases and J by 0 bases, 4 bases remained unmatched. The CDR3 covers 15 residues. Here the CDR3 reads CSVRAGGPNTGELFF. The CDR3 region has the DNA TGCAGCGTACGAGCGGGAGGGCCGAACACCGGGGAGCTGTTTTTT.

This clonotype was recorded many times. V is TRBV24-1 and J is TRBJ2-3; D possibly corresponds to TRBD1 (6 bases). V dropped 3 bases and J dropped 2 bases, with 11 bases sitting between them. Germline assignment: CDR1 KGHDR and CDR2 SFDVKD. The CDR3 is 15 residues long. The CDR3 is CATSDLGQSTDTQYF. Written as DNA, the CDR3 is TGTGCCACCAGTGATCTAGGACAGTCCACAGATACGCAGTATTTT.

The table lists this clonotype with many counts. The chain links TRBV28 to TRBJ2-1, with 11 bases that match TRBD2. Germline-derived CDR1 and CDR2 are MDHEN and SYDVKM. This CDR3 contains 13 residues. Germline trimming cut 5 bases from V and 7 bases from J; bases unmatched to any gene: 1. CDR3 loop: CASSRTSGNEQFF. The CDR3 bases are TGTGCCAGCAGTCGGACTAGCGGGAATGAGCAGTTCTTC.